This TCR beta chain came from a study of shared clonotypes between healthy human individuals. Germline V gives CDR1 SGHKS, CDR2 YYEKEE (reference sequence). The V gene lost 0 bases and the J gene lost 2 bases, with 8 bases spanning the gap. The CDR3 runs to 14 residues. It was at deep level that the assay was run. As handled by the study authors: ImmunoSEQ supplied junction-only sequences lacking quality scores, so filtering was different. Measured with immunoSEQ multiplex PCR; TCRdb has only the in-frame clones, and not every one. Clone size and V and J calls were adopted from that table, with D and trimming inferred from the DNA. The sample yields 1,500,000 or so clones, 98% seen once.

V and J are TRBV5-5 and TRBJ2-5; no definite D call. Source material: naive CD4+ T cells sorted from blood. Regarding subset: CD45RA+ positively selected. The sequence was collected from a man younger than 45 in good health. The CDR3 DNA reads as TGTGCCAGCAGCTTGGTTCCAACACAAGAGACCCAGTACTTC. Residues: CASSLVPTQETQYF. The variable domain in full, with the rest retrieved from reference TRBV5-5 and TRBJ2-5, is DAGVTQSPTHLIKTRGQQVTLRCSPISGHKSVSWYQQVLGQGPQFIFQYYEKEERGRGNFPDRFSARQFPNYSSELNVNALLLGDSALYLCASSLVPTQETQYFGPGTRLLVL.